This T cell receptor (beta chain) came from a study of CD8 T cells in Susac syndrome. Study-wide context: Patients with Susac syndrome were, at the time of blood collection, therapy-naive, maintained on corticosteroids, or maintained on intravenous immunoglobulin alone.

Random hexamers were used to reverse transcribe 0.5 to 1 ug of RNA. Across 54 Vbeta and 13 Jbeta, TCR beta CDR3 was amplified with immunoSEQ multiplex PCR. TCRdb redid the calling of the immunoSEQ multiplex PCR reads with MiXCR, one entry per CDR3 protein. The profile covers roughly 130,000 distinct CDR3 sequences, with 95% to 96% appearing a single time and roughly 0.14% taken by the ten largest. Negative isolation was used for CD8+ and CD4+ T cells and FACS enrichment for TEMRA cells. Study-wide results and caveats: Clonal expansion was not seen in any Susac syndrome CD4+ T cell repertoire.

The germline gives CDR1 GTSNPN, CDR2 SVGIG (reference sequence). The CDR3 runs to 13 residues. Trimming took off 4 bases at V and 1 base at J, with 7 bases between the two ends. On this clonotype itself: Its antigen remains unidentified.

This chain connects TRBV30 to TRBJ1-4; D is ambiguous. The specimen sequenced was CD4+ T cells from PBMCs. The clonotype was recovered from a human donor with Susac syndrome. The CDR3 DNA sequence: TGTGCCTGGAAGTTCGGAACTAATGAAAAACTGTTTTTT. Translated, it gives CAWKFGTNEKLFF.